This T cell receptor beta chain was sequenced during a study of control samples from healthy donors and cancer patients. Sequencing used immunoSEQ multiplex PCR; TCRdb keeps in-frame clones, though not all of them. The sample lists about 140,000 clones, less than 95% occurring once. CDR1 is SNHLY, CDR2 FYNNEI, per germline. This CDR3 region has 14 residues. Trimming at V came to 4 bases and at J to 10 bases, leaving 6 bases not matched to a gene. The receptor's source is a man younger than 35 in good health. V usage is TRBV2 and J usage is TRBJ1-6; 8 bases are a match to TRBD1. The sample was blood. Here the CDR3 reads CASSAQGARSPLHF. The DNA of the CDR3 is TGTGCCAGCAGTGCGCAGGGGGCGCGATCACCCCTCCACTTT.